The 15 T cell receptor beta chains presented below share a single source sample, sequenced in a study of vaccination and CD4 T cells after COVID-19. The Oncomine TCR Beta short-read assay was what sequenced the DNA obtained from cultured CD4+ T cells. TCRdb reanalysed the PCR reads using MiXCR and keeps one entry per CDR3 protein. The sample includes around 13,000 distinct CDR3 sequences, roughly 50% of them seen just once. The antigens of these receptors remain unknown. The treatment is: roughly 11-day PBMC culture with coronavirus spike peptide pools or control peptides (ViraFEST assay). Sequenced material: CD4+ T cells from blood, cultured in vitro. These receptors were taken from a human donor who had recovered from COVID-19.

DNA for the CDR3: TGTGCCATCAGTGGGACAGGGATCGGCACTGAAGCTTTCTTT. The encoded protein is CAISGTGIGTEAFF. V gene TRBV10-3 combines with J gene TRBJ1-1, with 8 bases fitting TRBD1. CDR3 length: 14 residues. The germline CDR1 and CDR2 sequences are ENHRY and SYGVKD. V trimming: 4 bases; J trimming: 4 bases; junction bases outside the gene matches: 5.

This clonotype was seen only once. This chain uses TRBV7-9 with TRBJ1-2; D is possibly TRBD1 (5 bases). Deletions cut 7 bases from V and 9 bases from J, with 21 bases between. Germline loops: CDR1 SEHNR, CDR2 FQNEAQ (reference sequence). The CDR3 runs 14 residues. The CDR3 sequence: CASTWGRESGRYTF. Written as DNA, the CDR3 is TGTGCCAGCACCTGGGGGAGGGAGTCGGGACGCTACACCTTC. Full variable domain (rest looked up from reference TRBV7-9 and TRBJ1-2): DTGVSQNPRHKITKRGQNVTFRCDPISEHNRLYWYRQTLGQGPEFLTYFQNEAQLEKSRLLSDRFSAERPKGSFSTLEIQRTEQGDSAMYLCASTWGRESGRYTFGSGTRLTVV.

The chain uses TRBV5-4 and TRBJ2-4; 8 positions agree with TRBD1. The length of the CDR3 is 12 residues. Germline values: CDR1 SGHNT, CDR2 YYREEE (reference sequence). V gave up 4 bases and J gave up 6 bases; unmatched junction bases: 0. CDR3 DNA: TGTGCCAGCAGCGACAGGGGAAACATTCAGTACTTC. Amino acid sequence: CASSDRGNIQYF.

The chain combines TRBV5-4 with TRBJ2-7, with D unclear. Between the trimmed V and J ends, which lost 0 bases and 3 bases, there was a span of 7 bases. Germline values: CDR1 SGHNT, CDR2 YYREEE (reference sequence). CDR3 length: 13 residues. Here the CDR3 DNA reads TGTGCCAGCAGCTTGGCCGGGCTCTACGAGCAGTACTTC. Residues: CASSLAGLYEQYF.

This clonotype is categorized as medium-sized. Written as DNA, the CDR3 is TGTGCCAGCAGTTTTGGGCACGAGCAGTACTTC. As protein: CASSFGHEQYF. The chain uses TRBV27 and TRBJ2-7, with no clear D. The CDR3 totals 11 residues. Germline loops: CDR1 MNHEY, CDR2 SMNVEV (reference sequence). V lost 3 bases and J lost 5, with 5 bases in between.

The gene calls are TRBV7-9 and TRBJ2-2; tentatively, D is TRBD2 (6 bases). Trimming shortened V by 8 bases and J by 7 bases, and 20 bases separated the two germline ends. CDR1 and CDR2 from the germline V gene are SEHNR and FQNEAQ (reference sequence). The CDR3 is made up of 15 amino acids. The CDR3 nucleotides read TGTGCCAGCGTGCGGGGACGACCGGAGGGCGGGGAGCTGTTTTTT. Encoded protein: CASVRGRPEGGELFF.

The count of this clonotype is one. The chain combines TRBV7-3 with TRBJ2-2; D remains ambiguous. Germline V lookup: CDR1 SGHTA, CDR2 FQGTGA. This CDR3 is built from 13 residues. With 5 bases removed from V and 6 bases from J, the gap between germline ends came to 10 bases. The CDR3 reads CASSTRSAGELFF. CDR3 DNA: TGTGCCAGCAGCACCCGTTCGGCCGGGGAGCTGTTTTTT.

The chain couples TRBV5-1 to TRBJ1-5, with a possible D match to TRBD1 (5 bases). CDR3 length: 16 amino acids. V was pared by 0 bases and J by 3 bases, with 13 bases between. Germline lookup yields CDR1 SGHRS and CDR2 YFSETQ. CDR3 sequence reads: CASSLDGTSFNQPQHF. CDR3 in DNA: TGCGCCAGCAGCTTGGACGGGACTTCGTTCAATCAGCCCCAGCATTTT.

This chain uses TRBV5-3 with TRBJ2-1, with D possibly TRBD1 on 6 matching bases. TRBV5-3 is placed among ORFs of uncertain function. The ends were cut back, 8 bases at V and 7 bases at J, with 13 bases in the middle. The CDR3 loop spans 12 amino acids. The CDR3 DNA reads TGTGCCAGCACCGGGACACAAAATGAGCAGTTCTTC. Protein product: CASTGTQNEQFF.

The chain joins TRBV24-1 to TRBJ2-3; D ambiguous. Looked up from germline, CDR1 is KGHDR and CDR2 is SFDVKD. V was pared by 4 bases and J by 0 bases, with 13 bases between. This CDR3 comprises 16 residues. In nucleotides, the CDR3 is TGTGCCACCAGTGACGTTGACACAGCTAGCACAGATACGCAGTATTTT. Protein product: CATSDVDTASTDTQYF.

This clonotype was counted a few times. The genes are TRBV12-3 or TRBV12-4 and TRBJ2-3; D not resolved. The CDR3 extends over 13 amino acids. Trimming stripped 2 bases from V and 5 bases from J, with 8 bases between. CDR3 bases: TGTGCCAGCAGTTTATTCCGGAGAGATACGCAGTATTTT. Its protein product is CASSLFRRDTQYF.

J is TRBJ1-1 and V is TRBV30; TRBD1 matches 7 bases. In germline, CDR1 is GTSNPN, CDR2 SVGIG (reference sequence). With V trimmed by 8 bases and J by 1 base, 7 bases remained unmatched. The length of the CDR3 is 13 residues. CDR3 loop: CAKNRGGNTEAFF. The CDR3 DNA is TGTGCCAAGAACAGGGGAGGGAACACTGAAGCTTTCTTT.

The gene calls are TRBV2 and TRBJ2-3, with D uncertain. V was pared by 1 base and J by 2 bases, with 4 bases between. The CDR3 is made up of 13 amino acids. Germline CDR1 is SNHLY and CDR2 is FYNNEI. The CDR3 nucleotides read TGTGCCAGCAGTGAAGGGACCACAGATACGCAGTATTTT. It translates to CASSEGTTDTQYF. Full variable domain (outside the CDR3, taken from reference TRBV2 and TRBJ2-3): EPEVTQTPSHQVTQMGQEVILRCVPISNHLYFYWYRQILGQKVEFLVSFYNNEISEKSEIFDDQFSVERPDGSNFTLKIRSTKLEDSAMYFCASSEGTTDTQYFGPGTRLTVL.

The chain joins TRBV20-1 to TRBJ2-7, with D unclear. V was shortened by 3 bases and J by 3 bases, with 15 bases between the two germline ends. There are 14 residues in the CDR3. The V gene's germline CDR1 is DFQATT and CDR2 SNEGSKA (reference sequence). The CDR3 sequence is CSASSGLSHYEQYF. The CDR3 nucleotides read TGCAGTGCTAGTTCAGGTCTATCCCACTACGAGCAGTACTTC.

This chain uses TRBV18 with TRBJ2-1; D not resolved. The ends were cut back, 3 bases at V and 9 bases at J, with 9 bases in the middle. Germline V gene data show CDR1 as KGHSH and CDR2 as LQKENI. The CDR3 has 12 amino acids. The CDR3, as DNA: TGTGCCAGCTCACCCTATGGGTTTGAGCAGTTCTTC. This codes for CASSPYGFEQFF.